A selection of T cell receptor beta chains follows, all from one sample in a study of STAT5B mutations in CD4+ large granular lymphocyte leukemia. Only in-frame clones appear in the TCRdb table, and some are missing; sequencing was by immunoSEQ multiplex PCR. Altogether under 40,000 clones are present, around 71% being singletons, with the ten largest covering roughly 0.44%. The sequencing input was CD4+ T cells from blood buffy coats. The origin of the receptors is a human donor in good health. Each CDR3 is given with its conserved first and last residue. Fields, in order: J gene, V gene, CDR3 protein.

j_call: TRBJ1-5
v_call: TRBV28
cdr3_aa: CASSLPGGNQPQHF

j_call: TRBJ2-3
v_call: TRBV7-9
cdr3_aa: CASSPNLFGGATDTQYF

j_call: TRBJ1-2
v_call: TRBV7-9
cdr3_aa: CASSLADYGYTF

j_call: TRBJ1-1
v_call: TRBV2
cdr3_aa: CASGGDSSGTEAFF

j_call: TRBJ1-4
v_call: TRBV19
cdr3_aa: CASSSGGDEKLFF

j_call: TRBJ2-2
v_call: TRBV7-2
cdr3_aa: CASSFSTSGGTNTGELFF

j_call: TRBJ2-7
v_call: TRBV5-1
cdr3_aa: CASSLATGGLGGGSYEQYF

j_call: TRBJ1-2
v_call: TRBV5-6
cdr3_aa: CASSSSGQGAWGYTF

j_call: TRBJ2-1
v_call: TRBV18
cdr3_aa: CASSPLRQPSYNEQFF

j_call: TRBJ2-7
v_call: TRBV5-5
cdr3_aa: CASSLEGRSYEQYF

j_call: TRBJ2-2
v_call: TRBV5-1
cdr3_aa: CASSLRGGGVNTGELFF

j_call: TRBJ2-1
v_call: TRBV6-6
cdr3_aa: CASSYSSLAGDNEQFF

j_call: TRBJ1-1
v_call: TRBV6-1
cdr3_aa: CASSELMNTEAFF

j_call: TRBJ1-1
v_call: TRBV28
cdr3_aa: CASSSGTAGSMNTEAFF

j_call: TRBJ2-1
v_call: TRBV5-1
cdr3_aa: CASSFRGGSYNEQFF

j_call: TRBJ2-1
v_call: TRBV27
cdr3_aa: CASQQGQGSFNEQFF

j_call: TRBJ1-6
v_call: TRBV2
cdr3_aa: CASSALGPTNSPLHF

j_call: TRBJ1-1
v_call: TRBV9
cdr3_aa: CASSGGAPGGNTEAFF

j_call: TRBJ1-1
v_call: TRBV27
cdr3_aa: CASSSLLIPGQKNTEAFF

j_call: TRBJ2-6
v_call: TRBV7-3
cdr3_aa: CASSLTSGGGAGANVLTF

j_call: TRBJ2-2
v_call: TRBV9
cdr3_aa: CASSVAPGAENTGELFF

j_call: TRBJ2-7
v_call: TRBV4-1
cdr3_aa: CASSQDRGDAGYEQYF

j_call: TRBJ2-6
v_call: TRBV27
cdr3_aa: CASSLRGLGGPGANVLTF

j_call: TRBJ1-6
v_call: TRBV7-9
cdr3_aa: CASRRGQGNSPLHF